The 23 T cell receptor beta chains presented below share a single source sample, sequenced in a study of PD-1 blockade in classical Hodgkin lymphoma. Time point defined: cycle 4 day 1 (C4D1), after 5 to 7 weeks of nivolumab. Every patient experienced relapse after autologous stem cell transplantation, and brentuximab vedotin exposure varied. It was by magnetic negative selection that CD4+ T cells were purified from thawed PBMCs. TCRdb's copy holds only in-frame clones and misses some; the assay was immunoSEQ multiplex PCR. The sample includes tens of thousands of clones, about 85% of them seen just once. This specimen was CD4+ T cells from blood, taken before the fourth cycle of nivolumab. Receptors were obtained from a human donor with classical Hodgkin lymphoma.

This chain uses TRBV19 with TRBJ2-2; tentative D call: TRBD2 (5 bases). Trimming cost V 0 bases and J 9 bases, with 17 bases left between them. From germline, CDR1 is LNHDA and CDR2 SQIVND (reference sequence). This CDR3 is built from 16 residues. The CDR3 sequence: CASSIEAEVSWRELFF. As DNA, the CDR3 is TGTGCCAGTAGTATAGAAGCGGAGGTTTCTTGGAGGGAGCTGTTTTTT.

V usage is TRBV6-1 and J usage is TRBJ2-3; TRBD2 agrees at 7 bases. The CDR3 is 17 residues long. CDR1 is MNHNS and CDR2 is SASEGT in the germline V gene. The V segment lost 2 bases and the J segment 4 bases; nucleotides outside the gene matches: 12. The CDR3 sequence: CASSETPTGAGADTQYF. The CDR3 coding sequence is TGTGCCAGCAGTGAAACCCCAACCGGGGCGGGGGCAGATACGCAGTATTTT.

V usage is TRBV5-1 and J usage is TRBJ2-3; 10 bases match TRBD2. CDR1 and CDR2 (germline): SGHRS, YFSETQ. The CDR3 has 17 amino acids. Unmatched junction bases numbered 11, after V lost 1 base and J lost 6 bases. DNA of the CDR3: TGCGCCAGCAGCTTGCGGGTAGCGGGAGGTTTATCGGATACGCAGTATTTT. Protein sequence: CASSLRVAGGLSDTQYF.

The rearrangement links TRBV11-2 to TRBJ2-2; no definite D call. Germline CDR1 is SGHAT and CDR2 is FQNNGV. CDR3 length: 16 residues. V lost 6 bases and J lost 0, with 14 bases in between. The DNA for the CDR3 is TGTGCCAGCAGGATACTCCGGCCCCCGAACACCGGGGAGCTGTTTTTT. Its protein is CASRILRPPNTGELFF. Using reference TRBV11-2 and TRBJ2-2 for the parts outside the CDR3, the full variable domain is EAGVAQSPRYKIIEKRQSVAFWCNPISGHATLYWYQQILGQGPKLLIQFQNNGVVDDSQLPKDRFSAERLKGVDSTLKIQPAKLEDSAVYLCASRILRPPNTGELFFGEGSRLTVL.

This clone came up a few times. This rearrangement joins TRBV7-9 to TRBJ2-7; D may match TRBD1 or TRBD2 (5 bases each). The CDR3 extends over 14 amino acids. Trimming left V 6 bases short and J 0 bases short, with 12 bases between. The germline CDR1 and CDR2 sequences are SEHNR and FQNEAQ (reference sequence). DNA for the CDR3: TGTGCCAGCAGACCGGGACGCCACTCCTACGAGCAGTACTTC. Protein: CASRPGRHSYEQYF.

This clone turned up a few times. This chain's CDR3 is CASYRQGSNQPQHF. The CDR3, as DNA: TGTGCTTCTTACCGACAGGGTAGCAATCAGCCCCAGCATTTT. The chain links TRBV19 to TRBJ1-5; 7 bases map to TRBD1. CDR1 and CDR2 (germline): LNHDA, SQIVND (reference sequence). The CDR3 loop spans 14 amino acids.

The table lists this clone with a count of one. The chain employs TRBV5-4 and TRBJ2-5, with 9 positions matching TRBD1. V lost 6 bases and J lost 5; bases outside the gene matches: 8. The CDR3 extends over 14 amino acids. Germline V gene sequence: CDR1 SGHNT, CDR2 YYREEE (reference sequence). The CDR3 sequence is CASNLDRGYETQYF. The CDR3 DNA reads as TGTGCCAGCAACCTGGACAGGGGATACGAGACCCAGTACTTC.

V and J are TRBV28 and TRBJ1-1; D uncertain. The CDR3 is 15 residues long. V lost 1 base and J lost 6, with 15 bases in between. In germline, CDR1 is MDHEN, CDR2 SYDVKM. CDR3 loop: CASSLSARVGSEAFF. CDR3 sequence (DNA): TGTGCCAGCAGTTTATCCGCGAGGGTGGGTTCTGAAGCTTTCTTT.

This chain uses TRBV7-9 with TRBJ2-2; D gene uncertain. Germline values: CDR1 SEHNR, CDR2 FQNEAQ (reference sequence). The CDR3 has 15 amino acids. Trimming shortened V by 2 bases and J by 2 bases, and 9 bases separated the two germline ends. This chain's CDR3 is CASSLRLGNTGELFF. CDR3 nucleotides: TGTGCCAGCAGCTTAAGATTAGGAAACACCGGGGAGCTGTTTTTT.

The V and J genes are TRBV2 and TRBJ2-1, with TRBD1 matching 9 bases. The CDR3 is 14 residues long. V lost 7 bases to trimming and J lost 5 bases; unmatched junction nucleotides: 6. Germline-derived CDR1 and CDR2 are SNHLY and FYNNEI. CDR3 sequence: CASKRDRADNEQFF. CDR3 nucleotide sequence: TGTGCCAGCAAACGGGACAGGGCGGACAATGAGCAGTTCTTC. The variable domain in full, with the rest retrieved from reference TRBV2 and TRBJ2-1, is EPEVTQTPSHQVTQMGQEVILRCVPISNHLYFYWYRQILGQKVEFLVSFYNNEISEKSEIFDDQFSVERPDGSNFTLKIRSTKLEDSAMYFCASKRDRADNEQFFGPGTRLTVL.

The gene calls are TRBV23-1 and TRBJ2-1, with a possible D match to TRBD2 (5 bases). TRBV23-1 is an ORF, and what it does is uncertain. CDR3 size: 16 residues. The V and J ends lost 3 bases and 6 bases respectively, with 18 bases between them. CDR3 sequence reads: CASSHLAGWGVNEQFF. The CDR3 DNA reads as TGCGCCAGCAGTCACCTCGCTGGGTGGGGAGTCAATGAGCAGTTCTTC.

The CDR3 DNA is TGCGCCAGCGACGACCGGGACAGTAAATACAATGAGCAGTTCTTC. This codes for CASDDRDSKYNEQFF. This sequence joins TRBV5-1 and TRBJ2-1; 7 nucleotides align to TRBD1. V shed 7 bases and J 4 bases; nucleotides not matched to a gene: 11. Looked up from germline, CDR1 is SGHRS and CDR2 is YFSETQ. This CDR3 has 15 residues.

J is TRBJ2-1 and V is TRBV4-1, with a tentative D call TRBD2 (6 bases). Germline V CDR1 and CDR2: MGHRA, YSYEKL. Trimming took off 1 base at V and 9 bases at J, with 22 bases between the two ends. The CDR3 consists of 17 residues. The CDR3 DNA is TGCGCCAGCAGCCAAGCTACTTTCGGGACTCAGAACTCTGAGCAGTTCTTC. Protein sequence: CASSQATFGTQNSEQFF.

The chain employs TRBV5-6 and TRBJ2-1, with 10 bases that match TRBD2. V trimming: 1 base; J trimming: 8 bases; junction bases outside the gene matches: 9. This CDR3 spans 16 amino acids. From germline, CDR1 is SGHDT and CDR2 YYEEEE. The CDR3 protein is CASSLWGVLAGYEQFF. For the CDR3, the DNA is TGTGCCAGCAGCTTGTGGGGGGTACTAGCGGGGTATGAGCAGTTCTTC.

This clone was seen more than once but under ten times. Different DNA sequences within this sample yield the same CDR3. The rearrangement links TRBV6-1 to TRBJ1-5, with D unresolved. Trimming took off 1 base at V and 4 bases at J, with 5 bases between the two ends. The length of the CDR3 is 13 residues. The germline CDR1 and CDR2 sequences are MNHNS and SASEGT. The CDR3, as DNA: TGTGCCAGCAGTGAAGGGCGGAATCAGCCCCAGCATTTT. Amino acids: CASSEGRNQPQHF.

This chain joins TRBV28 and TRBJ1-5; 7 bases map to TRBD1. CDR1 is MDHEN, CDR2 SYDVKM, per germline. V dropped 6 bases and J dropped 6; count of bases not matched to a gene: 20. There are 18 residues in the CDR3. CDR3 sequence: CASSTSRKGARAGQPQHF. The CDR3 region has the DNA TGTGCCAGCAGCACAAGCCGGAAGGGGGCCCGTGCCGGTCAGCCCCAGCATTTT.

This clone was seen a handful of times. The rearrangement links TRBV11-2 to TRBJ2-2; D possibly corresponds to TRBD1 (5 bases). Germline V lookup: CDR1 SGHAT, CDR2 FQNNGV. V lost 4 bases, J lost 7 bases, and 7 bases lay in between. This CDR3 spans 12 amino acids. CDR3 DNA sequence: TGTGCCAGCAGCTCAGGGTTCGGGGAGCTGTTTTTT. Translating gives CASSSGFGELFF. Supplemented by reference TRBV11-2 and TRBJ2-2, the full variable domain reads EAGVAQSPRYKIIEKRQSVAFWCNPISGHATLYWYQQILGQGPKLLIQFQNNGVVDDSQLPKDRFSAERLKGVDSTLKIQPAKLEDSAVYLCASSSGFGELFFGEGSRLTVL.

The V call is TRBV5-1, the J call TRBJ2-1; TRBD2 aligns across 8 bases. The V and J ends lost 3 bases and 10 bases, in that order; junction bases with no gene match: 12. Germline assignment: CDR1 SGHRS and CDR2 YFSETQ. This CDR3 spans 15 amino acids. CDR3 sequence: CASSSGTRAMGEQFF. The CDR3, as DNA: TGCGCCAGCAGCTCCGGGACTAGGGCAATGGGGGAGCAGTTCTTC.

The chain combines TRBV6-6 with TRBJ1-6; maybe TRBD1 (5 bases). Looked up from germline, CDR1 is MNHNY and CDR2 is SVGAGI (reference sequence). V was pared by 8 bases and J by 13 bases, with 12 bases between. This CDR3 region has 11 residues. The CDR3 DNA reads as TGTGCCAGCCCCCCCAGGGCCCCCCTCCACTTT. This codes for CASPPRAPLHF.

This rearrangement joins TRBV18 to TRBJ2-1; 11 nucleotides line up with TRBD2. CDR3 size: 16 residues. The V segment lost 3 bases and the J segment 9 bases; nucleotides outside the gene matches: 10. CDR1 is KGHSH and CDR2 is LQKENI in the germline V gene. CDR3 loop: CASSPVAGGPSSEQFF. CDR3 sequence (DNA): TGTGCCAGCTCACCCGTAGCGGGAGGGCCCTCGAGTGAGCAGTTCTTC.

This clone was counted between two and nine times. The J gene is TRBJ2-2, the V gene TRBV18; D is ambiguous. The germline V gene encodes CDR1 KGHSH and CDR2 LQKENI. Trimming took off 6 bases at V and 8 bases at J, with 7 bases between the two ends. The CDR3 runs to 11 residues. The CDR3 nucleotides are TGTGCCAGCTCCGTATATGGGGAGCTGTTTTTT. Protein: CASSVYGELFF.

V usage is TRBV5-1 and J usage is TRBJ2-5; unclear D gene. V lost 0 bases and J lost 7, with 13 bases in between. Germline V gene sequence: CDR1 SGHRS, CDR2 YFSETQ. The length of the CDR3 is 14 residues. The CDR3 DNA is TGCGCCAGCAGCTTGGAGGGCCCGGAAGGGACCCAGTACTTC. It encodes CASSLEGPEGTQYF.

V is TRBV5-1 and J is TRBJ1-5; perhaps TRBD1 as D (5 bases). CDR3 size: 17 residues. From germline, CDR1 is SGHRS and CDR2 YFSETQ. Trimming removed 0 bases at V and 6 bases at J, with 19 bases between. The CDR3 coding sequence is TGCGCCAGCAGCTTGGACACAAGGGGACTCCTAGGTCAGCCCCAGCATTTT. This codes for CASSLDTRGLLGQPQHF.